This TCR beta chain was profiled in a study of beta chain features in type 1 diabetes. Germline V CDR1 and CDR2: GTSNPN, SVGIG (reference sequence). The CDR3 has 15 amino acids. After removal of 2 bases from V and 4 bases from J, the junction contained 7 bases not matched to a gene. As regards this clone: Its antigen is still unknown. This sample includes further DNA sequences coding for the same CDR3.

Points from the study as a whole: When VDJ junctions were examined, type 1 diabetes patients showed fewer insertions and more deletions. It was among patients, rather than healthy donors, that naive, central memory and Treg TCRB repertoires appeared more similar.

Every bit of the isolated RNA underwent reverse transcription, so sequencing read expressed TCRB transcripts. Here immunoSEQ multiplex PCR was the method, and the copy in TCRdb shows in-frame clones only, minus some. This table holds roughly 240,000 clones, 68% found once. Source material: naive CD4+ T cells from blood. The V and J genes are TRBV30 and TRBJ2-1; 8 bases fit TRBD2. This TCR was recovered from a man aged 30 to 45 in good health. CDR3 DNA sequence: TGTGCCTGGAGTCTTGGAACTAGCGGATACAATGAGCAGTTCTTC. Residues: CAWSLGTSGYNEQFF.